These 32 T cell receptor beta chains were all obtained from the same sample, sequenced in a study of CD8+ T cells in alopecia areata (dated by TCRdb to 2017 to 2018). Receptors were amplified or captured by the immunoSEQ multiplex PCR assay. To provide template for TCR sequencing, every sample had RNA extracted and reverse transcribed into cDNA. The source is immuneACCESS, and TCRdb retained only in-frame sequences with V and J called. Part of the clones is not carried over; for the studies checked, unresolved V genes explain less than half of this, and the remainder is unexplained. This sample has about 180,000 clones in its table, and roughly 60% of those were observed once. About 1.5% of the sample belongs to the ten largest clones. In the paper's terms, the time point label means: baseline before oral tofacitinib. Here the sequenced sample was CD4+ T cells sorted from blood, taken at week 0. These receptors came from a human donor with alopecia areata.

The chain is built from TRBV7-9 and TRBJ2-7, with D tentatively TRBD1 or TRBD2 (5 bases each). This CDR3 has 14 amino acids. The germline gives CDR1 SEHNR, CDR2 FQNEAQ (reference sequence). Trimming removed 1 base from V and 2 bases from J, with 9 bases in between. The CDR3 coding sequence is TGTGCCAGCAGCTTAGAGCAGGGACCCTACGAGCAGTACTTC. It codes for CASSLEQGPYEQYF.

This chain connects TRBV5-1 to TRBJ2-7; 8 nucleotides align to TRBD1. Germline CDR1 and CDR2: SGHRS and YFSETQ. CDR3 length: 14 amino acids. Trimming at V came to 4 bases and at J to 1 base, leaving 4 bases not matched to a gene. The CDR3 loop reads CASSPGGASYEQYF. CDR3 coding DNA: TGCGCCAGCAGCCCAGGGGGCGCGTCCTACGAGCAGTACTTC.

J is TRBJ2-7 and V is TRBV4-3; no clear D gene. The CDR3 sequence is 14 residues long. Germline CDR1 LGHNA, CDR2 YSLEER. V lost 5 bases and J 2 bases, leaving 13 bases between the germline ends. DNA of the CDR3: TGCGCCAGCAGCATCTCCCCCCACGCCTACGAGCAGTACTTC. Translated, it gives CASSISPHAYEQYF.

The V gene is TRBV7-3, the J gene TRBJ2-6, with no clear D. Germline V gene sequence: CDR1 SGHTA, CDR2 FQGTGA. The V and J ends lost 2 bases and 2 bases respectively, with 1 base between them. The CDR3 has 13 residues. DNA of the CDR3: TGTGCCAGCAGCTTAGCTGGGGCCAACGTCCTGACTTTC. Translation: CASSLAGANVLTF.

The V call is TRBV21-1, the J call TRBJ2-7. TRBV21-1 constitutes a pseudogene. The CDR3 consists of 8 residues. CDR3 nucleotides: TGTGCCAGCAGCAAAGCACCTTTC. Translated: CASSKAPF.

The rearrangement links TRBV7-7 to TRBJ2-3, with a tentative D call TRBD1 (6 bases). Germline loops: CDR1 SSHAT, CDR2 FNYEAQ (reference sequence). The CDR3 spans 14 residues. V was pared by 2 bases and J by 2 bases, with 8 bases between. The CDR3 sequence is CASSLQGTTDTQYF. CDR3 bases: TGTGCCAGCAGCTTACAGGGGACCACAGATACGCAGTATTTT.

This CDR3 reads CSAGLAGYTQYF. CDR3 bases: TGCAGCGCGGGGCTAGCGGGGTATACGCAGTATTTT. The rearrangement uses TRBV29-1 and TRBJ2-3; 9 bases are a match to TRBD2. J lost 7 bases, V lost 7 bases, and 6 bases had no gene match. CDR3 length: 12 residues. Germline CDR1 is SQVTM and CDR2 is ANQGSEA.

Written as DNA, the CDR3 is TGTGCCAGCAGCCAAGTCGTCGGCGCGGGGGCCGAGCAGTACTTC. This sequence encodes CASSQVVGAGAEQYF. The rearrangement links TRBV4-2 to TRBJ2-7, with D perhaps TRBD2 (7 bases). The CDR3 totals 15 residues. V lost 1 base and J 6 bases, leaving 16 bases between the germline ends. Germline CDR1 and CDR2: LGHNA and YNFKEQ.

With regard to this clone: This same CDR3 is encoded by further DNA sequences in the sample. V usage is TRBV29-1 and J usage is TRBJ1-1, with 7 nucleotides matching TRBD1. V trimming: 7 bases; J trimming: 1 base; junction bases outside the gene matches: 6. CDR3 size: 13 residues. CDR1 SQVTM and CDR2 ANQGSEA come from the germline V gene. The CDR3 DNA reads TGCAGCGCCGCAGGGACAGCGAACACTGAAGCTTTCTTT. This gives the protein CSAAGTANTEAFF.

V gene TRBV4-3 combines with J gene TRBJ1-5; 8 bases agree with TRBD1. This CDR3 is 15 amino acids long. Looked up from germline, CDR1 is LGHNA and CDR2 is YSLEER. V shed 1 base and J 5 bases; nucleotides not matched to a gene: 4. DNA for the CDR3: TGCGCCAGCAGCCAAGGACAGGGGACGCATCAGCCCCAGCATTTT. It yields the protein CASSQGQGTHQPQHF.

This clone was seen only a few times. The chain has TRBV21-1 and TRBJ2-7; the table's D call, TRBD2, was not checked against the DNA. TRBV21-1 counts as a pseudogene. This CDR3 contains 18 residues. CDR3 in DNA: TGTGCCAGCAACTCCGATGGCTCGTGGACTAGCGGTTCCTACGAGCAGTACTTC. Residues: CASNSDGSWTSGSYEQYF.

V usage is TRBV30 and J usage is TRBJ1-5; D ambiguous. Germline V lookup: CDR1 GTSNPN, CDR2 SVGIG (reference sequence). The CDR3 has 14 amino acids. V was clipped by 0 bases and J by 1 base, with 7 bases between them. The CDR3 loop reads CAWSVSGSNQPQHF. CDR3 coding DNA: TGTGCCTGGAGTGTATCCGGGAGCAATCAGCCCCAGCATTTT. Complete variable domain (other parts from reference TRBV30 and TRBJ1-5): SQTIHQWPATLVQPVGSPLSLECTVEGTSNPNLYWYRQAAGRGLQLLFYSVGIGQISSEVPQNLSASRPQDRQFILSSKKLLLSDSGFYLCAWSVSGSNQPQHFGDGTRLSIL.

The V and J genes are TRBV7-6 and TRBJ2-3; 9 nucleotides agree with TRBD2. V lost 4 bases, J lost 6 bases, and 5 bases stayed unmatched. CDR3 length: 14 residues. Germline assignment: CDR1 SGHVS and CDR2 FNYEAQ. This chain's CDR3 is CASSSGLAPDTQYF. The CDR3 DNA is TGTGCCAGCAGCTCGGGACTAGCTCCCGATACGCAGTATTTT.

This clone was counted only a few times. The rearrangement joins TRBV29-1 to TRBJ1-1; 9 positions match TRBD1. The CDR3 is 13 residues long. Unmatched junction bases numbered 5, after V lost 6 bases and J lost 3 bases. The germline gives CDR1 SQVTM, CDR2 ANQGSEA. The CDR3 DNA reads TGCAGCGTAACACAGGGGGCCGACACTGAAGCTTTCTTT. As protein: CSVTQGADTEAFF.

The chain has TRBV6-4 and TRBJ2-5; D unresolved. Germline CDR1 MRHNA, CDR2 SNTAGT. CDR3 length: 14 amino acids. V was trimmed by 3 bases and J by 9 bases, leaving 17 bases between them. The CDR3 spells CASSDPRLGRAQYF. In nucleotides, the CDR3 is TGTGCCAGCAGTGATCCCCGCTTGGGAAGGGCCCAGTACTTC.

V and J are TRBV9 and TRBJ2-1; the match to TRBD2 covers 9 bases. V lost 3 bases to trimming and J lost 5 bases; unmatched junction nucleotides: 3. The CDR3 extends over 14 amino acids. Germline lookup yields CDR1 SGDLS and CDR2 YYNGEE. The CDR3 protein is CASSAASGDNEQFF. The CDR3 region has the DNA TGTGCCAGCAGCGCGGCTAGCGGGGACAATGAGCAGTTCTTC.

The chain joins TRBV5-1 to TRBJ2-5, with TRBD2 as a possible D gene (6 bases). CDR3 length: 14 amino acids. The V gene's germline CDR1 is SGHRS and CDR2 YFSETQ. Deletions cut 3 bases from V and 5 bases from J, with 14 bases between. CDR3 nucleotides: TGCGCCAGCAGCTCCGGGACTGGAAGGGAGACCCAGTACTTC. Translating gives CASSSGTGRETQYF.

This clone was detected once. The rearrangement uses TRBV10-2 and TRBJ2-7, with a weak D call TRBD2 (6 bases). Trimming removed 3 bases at V and 4 bases at J, with 13 bases between. CDR3 length equals 14 residues. Germline CDR1 and CDR2: WSHSY and SAAADI. Written as DNA, the CDR3 is TGCGCCAGCAGTGAAGGTGGAGGGGTTTACGAGCAGTACTTC. The encoded protein is CASSEGGGVYEQYF.

This clone was seen only a few times. The V gene is TRBV6-1, the J gene TRBJ2-1, with 8 bases matching TRBD1. With V trimmed by 2 bases and J by 9 bases, 12 bases remained unmatched. Germline assignment: CDR1 MNHNS and CDR2 SASEGT. The length of the CDR3 is 16 residues. The CDR3 sequence: CASSELSAGGRGEQFF. CDR3 bases: TGTGCCAGCAGTGAACTTTCGGCAGGGGGCCGGGGTGAGCAGTTCTTC.

V usage is TRBV30 and J usage is TRBJ1-1; a possible D gene is TRBD1 (5 bases). Looked up from germline, CDR1 is GTSNPN and CDR2 is SVGIG (reference sequence). The ends were cut back, 7 bases at V and 4 bases at J, with 16 bases in the middle. The CDR3 has 13 amino acids. CDR3 bases: TGTGCCTCTAGGAGCGGGACCCTCACTGAAGCTTTCTTT. Translated: CASRSGTLTEAFF.

The chain joins TRBV30 to TRBJ2-1; TRBD2 agrees at 8 bases. Losses at the gene ends were 3 bases for V and 10 bases for J; bases not matched to a gene: 8. CDR3 length equals 13 residues. Per germline, CDR1 GTSNPN and CDR2 SVGIG (reference sequence). The DNA for the CDR3 is TGTGCCTGGAGCGGGACTAGTATCTACGAGCAGTTCTTC. Translating it yields CAWSGTSIYEQFF.

The chain uses TRBV30 and TRBJ2-7, with 7 bases lining up with TRBD1. The germline CDR1 and CDR2 sequences are GTSNPN and SVGIG (reference sequence). V gave up 7 bases and J gave up 2 bases; unmatched junction bases: 5. The CDR3 is 12 residues long. DNA of the CDR3: TGTGCCTTGAACAGGGGTACCTACGAGCAGTACTTC. Its protein product is CALNRGTYEQYF.

The V gene is TRBV30, the J gene TRBJ1-5, with D uncertain. V was pared by 2 bases and J by 2 bases, with 16 bases between. CDR1 and CDR2 (germline): GTSNPN, SVGIG (reference sequence). CDR3 length equals 16 residues. The CDR3 DNA is TGTGCCTGGAGTTCCGGCCCTGGGATCGGCAATCAGCCCCAGCATTTT. It codes for CAWSSGPGIGNQPQHF.

This clone has a handful of counts. The sample has other DNA sequences that encode this CDR3 too. The V call is TRBV20-1, the J call TRBJ1-4, with D hard to call. CDR1 and CDR2 (germline): DFQATT, SNEGSKA (reference sequence). This CDR3 is built from 11 residues. Trimming pared 1 base from V and 8 bases from J, leaving 5 bases between. In nucleotides, the CDR3 is TGCAGTGCTAGAGGCCAAGAAAAACTGTTTTTT. It specifies CSARGQEKLFF.

Details on this clone: The sample contains more than one DNA sequence encoding this CDR3. The chain couples TRBV30 to TRBJ2-3; 11 bases are a match to TRBD1. The V gene end was trimmed by 3 bases and the J gene end by 3 bases; junction bases not matched to a gene: 2. This CDR3 region has 14 residues. Germline assignment: CDR1 GTSNPN and CDR2 SVGIG (reference sequence). As DNA, the CDR3 is TGTGCCTGGAGGGGGACAGGGGGAACAGATACGCAGTATTTT. Its protein product is CAWRGTGGTDTQYF.

This clone was seen only a few times. This sample also contains other DNA sequences that code for the same CDR3. The gene calls are TRBV29-1 and TRBJ1-1, with D unresolved. Trimming stripped 4 bases from V and 0 bases from J, with 9 bases between. Germline V gives CDR1 SQVTM, CDR2 ANQGSEA. This CDR3 comprises 13 residues. CDR3 sequence reads: CSVVRPLNTEAFF. The CDR3 DNA is TGCAGCGTTGTGCGACCGTTGAACACTGAAGCTTTCTTT.

The V gene is TRBV6-1, the J gene TRBJ1-1, with TRBD1 identical over 7 bases. The germline gives CDR1 MNHNS, CDR2 SASEGT. CDR3 length: 15 amino acids. V lost 7 bases, J lost 1 base, and 9 bases stayed unmatched. Here the CDR3 reads CASNLQGRGNTEAFF. The CDR3 nucleotides are TGTGCCAGCAACCTACAGGGGAGAGGGAACACTGAAGCTTTCTTT.

The rearrangement uses TRBV19 and TRBJ1-1; D is ambiguous. The V end lost 7 bases, the J end lost 2 bases, and 8 bases lay between the germline ends. Per germline, CDR1 LNHDA and CDR2 SQIVND (reference sequence). This CDR3 is built from 12 residues. The CDR3, as DNA: TGTGCCAGTAAAGGACCCAACACTGAAGCTTTCTTT. As protein: CASKGPNTEAFF.

The V call is TRBV29-1, the J call TRBJ1-5; TRBD1 is a possible D gene (5 bases). CDR1 and CDR2 (germline): SQVTM, ANQGSEA. V was cut by 6 bases and J by 5 bases, with 17 bases left in between. The CDR3 is 14 amino acids. The CDR3 DNA is TGCAGCGTCAAGGGCGGGACGGGTGATCAGCCCCAGCATTTT. Protein product: CSVKGGTGDQPQHF. Looking up the rest from reference TRBV29-1 and TRBJ1-5 gives the full variable domain: SAVISQKPSRDICQRGTSLTIQCQVDSQVTMMFWYRQQPGQSLTLIATANQGSEATYESGFVIDKFPISRPNLTFSTLTVSNMSPEDSSIYLCSVKGGTGDQPQHFGDGTRLSIL.

DNA of the CDR3: TGCAGCGTTGAAAAAGACAGGGCCGCAGCTTTCTTT. It is translated as CSVEKDRAAAFF. The V call is TRBV29-1, the J call TRBJ1-1; 7 nucleotides align to TRBD1. The CDR3 runs 12 residues. The junction had 7 bases not matched to a gene; V was cut back by 2 bases and J by 10 bases. Germline CDR1 is SQVTM and CDR2 is ANQGSEA.

V and J are TRBV4-2 and TRBJ2-5; possible D gene TRBD2, 5 bases. The CDR3 loop spans 15 amino acids. V was shortened by 1 base and J by 2 bases, with 11 bases between the two germline ends. Germline CDR1 reads LGHNA; CDR2 reads YNFKEQ. In DNA form, the CDR3 reads TGTGCCAGCAGCCAAGGGACCGGGAATCAAGAGACCCAGTACTTC. It yields the protein CASSQGTGNQETQYF.

The CDR3 region has the DNA TGCGCCAGCAGCTTGGTGTCGAGGCCCGGGGAGCTGTTTTTT. It yields the protein CASSLVSRPGELFF. This rearrangement joins TRBV5-1 to TRBJ2-2, with D uncertain. The CDR3 contains 14 residues. CDR1 is SGHRS and CDR2 is YFSETQ in the germline V gene. Trimming shortened V by 0 bases and J by 6 bases, and 9 bases separated the two germline ends.